Below are 21 T cell receptor beta chains sequenced from a single sample in a study of T cell responses to AZD1222 COVID-19 vaccine. Method: immunoSEQ multiplex PCR; TCRdb's copy keeps in-frame clones and lacks some. The table records 200,000 or so clones, approximately 94% of them present only once. The sequenced sample was peripheral blood, obtained on day 0 of MenACWY control vaccination. The receptors here all came from an adult in good health.

J is TRBJ1-2 and V is TRBV5-1; weak D call: TRBD1 (5 bases). Trimming stripped 0 bases from V and 0 bases from J, with 12 bases between. The germline V gene encodes CDR1 SGHRS and CDR2 YFSETQ. The CDR3 runs to 16 residues. Written as DNA, the CDR3 is TGCGCCAGCAGCTTGGCGCAGGGCACAGCTAACTATGGCTACACCTTC. Residues: CASSLAQGTANYGYTF.

The J gene is TRBJ2-7, the V gene TRBV11-2; 8 bases are a match to TRBD2. V was pared by 4 bases and J by 1 base, with 6 bases of the junction left unmatched. Germline CDR1 and CDR2: SGHAT and FQNNGV. The CDR3 totals 15 residues. CDR3 sequence: CASSYQRGPSYEQYF. The CDR3 DNA reads TGTGCCAGCAGCTACCAGCGGGGGCCTTCCTACGAGCAGTACTTC.

The chain carries TRBV5-1 and TRBJ1-4, with 7 bases identical to TRBD1. The CDR3 is made up of 15 amino acids. With 4 bases clipped from V and 3 bases from J, the junction kept 6 bases outside the gene matches. The germline CDR1 and CDR2 sequences are SGHRS and YFSETQ. CDR3 nucleotide sequence: TGCGCCAGCAGCAATGAAGGGGGCCCTAATGAAAAACTGTTTTTT. Protein product: CASSNEGGPNEKLFF. The whole variable domain, filled in from reference TRBV5-1 and TRBJ1-4, reads KAGVTQTPRYLIKTRGQQVTLSCSPISGHRSVSWYQQTPGQGLQFLFEYFSETQRNKGNFPGRFSGRQFSNSRSEMNVSTLELGDSALYLCASSNEGGPNEKLFFGSGTQLSVL.

The V and J genes are TRBV4-2 and TRBJ1-4; D unclear. Germline CDR1 reads LGHNA; CDR2 reads YNFKEQ. V was cut by 6 bases and J by 4 bases, with 12 bases left in between. This CDR3 is built from 14 residues. CDR3 region: CASSLSADNEKLFF. CDR3 sequence (DNA): TGTGCCAGCAGTCTTTCGGCGGATAATGAAAAACTGTTTTTT.

Concerning this clone itself: Within the sample, other DNA sequences also encode this same CDR3. The V and J genes are TRBV5-1 and TRBJ2-1; 13 bases are shared with TRBD2. This CDR3 has 16 amino acids. CDR1 and CDR2 from the germline V gene are SGHRS and YFSETQ. The V and J ends lost 1 base and 4 bases, in that order; junction bases with no gene match: 2. The CDR3 protein is CASSLTSGGAYNEQFF. CDR3 DNA: TGCGCCAGCAGCTTGACTAGCGGGGGGGCTTACAATGAGCAGTTCTTC.

The chain carries TRBV19 and TRBJ1-2; 7 bases align to TRBD1. V lost 7 bases, J lost 2 bases, and 16 bases stayed unmatched. Germline V gives CDR1 LNHDA, CDR2 SQIVND (reference sequence). The CDR3 length is 17 residues. CDR3 protein: CASTIEGWGQRNYGYTF. In DNA form, the CDR3 reads TGTGCCAGTACCATCGAAGGGTGGGGACAGAGAAACTATGGCTACACCTTC. The full variable domain, its missing parts supplied by reference TRBV19 and TRBJ1-2, is DGGITQSPKYLFRKEGQNVTLSCEQNLNHDAMYWYRQDPGQGLRLIYYSQIVNDFQKGDIAEGYSVSREKKESFPLTVTSAQKNPTAFYLCASTIEGWGQRNYGYTFGSGTRLTVV.

The chain recombines TRBV5-1 with TRBJ1-2; 11 bases align to TRBD1. CDR3 length equals 16 residues. V lost 1 base to trimming and J lost 10 bases; unmatched junction nucleotides: 12. The germline CDR1 and CDR2 sequences are SGHRS and YFSETQ. Here the CDR3 reads CASSLMFQRGQGVYTF. CDR3 DNA: TGCGCCAGCAGCTTGATGTTTCAGCGGGGACAGGGGGTCTACACCTTC. The full variable domain, completed using reference TRBV5-1 and TRBJ1-2, is KAGVTQTPRYLIKTRGQQVTLSCSPISGHRSVSWYQQTPGQGLQFLFEYFSETQRNKGNFPGRFSGRQFSNSRSEMNVSTLELGDSALYLCASSLMFQRGQGVYTFGSGTRLTVV.

The chain uses TRBV29-1 and TRBJ1-2, with a tentative D call TRBD1 (6 bases). Germline values: CDR1 SQVTM, CDR2 ANQGSEA. The CDR3 sequence is 12 residues long. Trimming cost V 4 bases and J 8 bases, with 14 bases left between them. CDR3 sequence (DNA): TGCAGCGTTGGGCCGAGCAGGGGAGGCTACACCTTC. It codes for CSVGPSRGGYTF.

The V and J genes are TRBV12-3 or TRBV12-4 and TRBJ1-1; D gene unclear. There are 13 residues in the CDR3. V was shortened by 3 bases and J by 0 bases, with 5 bases between the two germline ends. CDR3 sequence (DNA): TGTGCCAGCAGTTTCCGGGTGAACACTGAAGCTTTCTTT. It codes for CASSFRVNTEAFF.

The V call is TRBV30, the J call TRBJ1-2, with D perhaps TRBD1 (5 bases). V shed 2 bases and J shed 8 bases, with 12 bases lying between them. The CDR3 has 12 residues. Germline-derived CDR1 and CDR2 are GTSNPN and SVGIG (reference sequence). CDR3 DNA sequence: TGTGCCTGGAGTCCAGGCTCAGGGGGCTACACCTTC. Its translation: CAWSPGSGGYTF.

Details on this clone: The sample carries other DNA sequences with the same CDR3. The J gene is TRBJ2-2, the V gene TRBV18; D remains unclear. Per germline, CDR1 KGHSH and CDR2 LQKENI. This CDR3 contains 13 residues. Trimming took off 3 bases at V and 4 bases at J, with 6 bases between the two ends. CDR3 in amino acids: CASSPLSTGELFF. The CDR3 nucleotides read TGTGCCAGCTCACCTCTTTCCACCGGGGAGCTGTTTTTT.

This clone was seen only once. This sequence joins TRBV2 and TRBJ2-7, with D possibly TRBD1 on 6 matching bases. The V and J ends lost 8 bases and 1 base respectively, with 12 bases between them. CDR1 and CDR2 from the germline V gene are SNHLY and FYNNEI. The CDR3 is 13 amino acids. The CDR3 reads CASDRDTSYEQYF. The CDR3 DNA reads TGTGCCAGCGATAGGGACACATCCTACGAGCAGTACTTC.

V is TRBV15 and J is TRBJ1-5; 7 positions match TRBD1. CDR3 length equals 14 residues. V shed 2 bases and J 7 bases; nucleotides not matched to a gene: 5. CDR1 and CDR2 from the germline V gene are LNHNV and YYDKDF (reference sequence). The CDR3 spells CATSRTGAEQPQHF. The DNA for the CDR3 is TGTGCCACCAGCAGAACAGGGGCGGAACAGCCCCAGCATTTT.

About this clone itself: Relative to the germline gene, one junction end is altered; a read error may explain this. This CDR3 reads CASSTRDRTNEKLFF. CDR3 sequence (DNA): TGTGCCAGCAGCACCCGGGACAGAACTAACGAAAAACTGTTTTTT. The V and J genes are TRBV7-9 and TRBJ1-4; TRBD1 matches at 7 bases. The V gene's germline CDR1 is SEHNR and CDR2 FQNEAQ (reference sequence). The CDR3 is 15 residues long.

The V gene is TRBV7-9, the J gene TRBJ1-2; unclear D gene. This CDR3 region has 13 residues. The V gene's germline CDR1 is SEHNR and CDR2 FQNEAQ (reference sequence). The ends were cut back, 5 bases at V and 8 bases at J, with 15 bases in the middle. Here the CDR3 reads CASSLPPGSGYTF. CDR3 coding DNA: TGTGCCAGCAGCCTCCCGCCCGGTAGCGGCTACACCTTC. Full variable domain (outside the CDR3, taken from reference TRBV7-9 and TRBJ1-2): DTGVSQNPRHKITKRGQNVTFRCDPISEHNRLYWYRQTLGQGPEFLTYFQNEAQLEKSRLLSDRFSAERPKGSFSTLEIQRTEQGDSAMYLCASSLPPGSGYTFGSGTRLTVV.

About this clone itself: Germline and junction disagree at one end, which may indicate a read error. The chain has TRBV7-7 and TRBJ2-2; 11 bases fit TRBD1. This CDR3 spans 16 amino acids. Germline lookup yields CDR1 SSHAT and CDR2 FNYEAQ (reference sequence). CDR3 in amino acids: CASSLGQGVLTGELFF. The CDR3 DNA is TGTGCTAGCAGCTTGGGACAGGGGGTTTTGACCGGGGAGCTGTTTTTT.

V and J are TRBV6-2 or TRBV6-3 and TRBJ1-5; D may be TRBD1 (5 bases). V gave up 2 bases and J gave up 0 bases, with 8 bases separating them. Germline CDR1 MNHEY, CDR2 SVGEGT. The CDR3 has 15 residues. CDR3 sequence reads: CASSYEGHSNQPQHF. The CDR3 DNA sequence: TGTGCCAGCAGTTACGAGGGGCATAGCAATCAGCCCCAGCATTTT.

This chain uses TRBV3-1 (or the pseudogene TRBV3-2) with TRBJ1-2; tentatively, D is TRBD1 (5 bases). This CDR3 comprises 14 residues. Germline V gene lookup returns CDR1 LGHDT and CDR2 YNNKEL (reference sequence). V lost 6 bases and J 7 bases, leaving 18 bases between the germline ends. CDR3 in DNA: TGTGCCAGCAGACACGGGGCCAGTCGGTCTGGCTACACCTTC. Residues: CASRHGASRSGYTF.

This chain uses TRBV25-1 with TRBJ1-4; D uncertain. Germline CDR1 MGHDK, CDR2 SYGVNS. This CDR3 has 15 amino acids. The ends were cut back, 4 bases at V and 6 bases at J, with 15 bases in the middle. The CDR3 protein is CASSVVGAADEKLFF. CDR3 DNA: TGTGCCAGCAGTGTGGTAGGCGCAGCGGATGAAAAACTGTTTTTT.

The chain combines TRBV14 with TRBJ2-5; D might be TRBD2 (5 bases). The germline V and J ends were trimmed by 3 bases and 5 bases, with 19 bases remaining between them. CDR1 is SGHDN, CDR2 FVKESK, per germline. The CDR3 has 16 amino acids. The CDR3 coding sequence is TGTGCCAGCAGCCAGCCGGGCGTAACCCGCGGGGAGACCCAGTACTTC. Protein: CASSQPGVTRGETQYF.

The DNA for the CDR3 is TGTGCCAGCAGCCCAAAGGGGCGGACTAATGAAAAACTGTTTTTT. Translating gives CASSPKGRTNEKLFF. V usage is TRBV6-5 and J usage is TRBJ1-4; possibly TRBD1 for D (5 bases). This CDR3 comprises 15 residues. Germline V gives CDR1 MNHEY, CDR2 SVGAGI. The V end was cut by 6 bases, the J end by 2 bases, with 13 bases between.